A single sample is the source of the 14 T cell receptor beta chains below, sequenced in a study of human T cells and chemical hapten exposure. TCRdb fed the RACE reads into MiXCR, producing one record per CDR3 protein. The table shows approximately 80,000 distinct CDR3 sequences, with approximately 11% occurring only once. The time point was: patch test 3, about 24 weeks after DPC sensitization. Treatment defined: therapeutic diphenylcyclopropenone sensitization with weekly scalp DPC. The input for sequencing was whole blood, taken in connection with sensitization to the hapten diphenylcyclopropenone (DPC). These receptors came from a woman aged 50 to 60 with alopecia areata. Some clones in this sample may be carry-over from other donors' samples.

The chain has TRBV7-8 and TRBJ1-1; D is unresolved. V was cut by 6 bases and J by 2 bases, with 13 bases left in between. The CDR3 spans 14 residues. Germline V lookup: CDR1 SGHVS, CDR2 FQNEAQ. CDR3: CASSPRILNTEAFF. The CDR3 DNA follows: TGTGCCAGCAGTCCCCGTATACTAAACACTGAAGCTTTCTTT.

The sample holds a few counts of this clonotype. The chain combines TRBV5-4 with TRBJ2-7, with 7 nucleotides matching TRBD1. The CDR3 totals 15 residues. In germline, CDR1 is SGHNT, CDR2 YYREEE (reference sequence). Trimming at V came to 4 bases and at J to 0 bases, leaving 7 bases not matched to a gene. CDR3 region: CASSRAGTVSYEQYF. The CDR3, as DNA: TGTGCCAGCAGCCGAGCTGGGACAGTCTCCTACGAGCAGTACTTC.

This clonotype appeared many times. This chain uses TRBV3-1 with TRBJ2-5; D is possibly TRBD2 (5 bases). CDR1 is LGHDT, CDR2 YNNKEL, per germline (reference sequence). CDR3 length: 15 residues. V was clipped by 0 bases and J by 5 bases, with 13 bases between them. The CDR3 protein is CASSQDYGDAETQYF. In nucleotides, the CDR3 is TGTGCCAGCAGCCAAGATTACGGGGATGCGGAGACCCAGTACTTC.

This clonotype came up many times. This sequence joins TRBV19 and TRBJ2-3; D gene ambiguous. This CDR3 is 15 amino acids long. Germline V gives CDR1 LNHDA, CDR2 SQIVND (reference sequence). V was cut by 0 bases and J by 4 bases, with 11 bases left in between. CDR3 residues: CASSIEPSRADTQYF. DNA of the CDR3: TGTGCCAGTAGTATAGAACCGTCACGGGCAGATACGCAGTATTTT.

Many counts were recorded for this clonotype. CDR3: CASSGTGGADTQYF. CDR3 sequence (DNA): TGTGCCAGCAGTGGGACAGGGGGCGCAGATACGCAGTATTTT. V and J are TRBV28 and TRBJ2-3; 12 positions match TRBD1. Losses at the gene ends were 5 bases for V and 4 bases for J; bases not matched to a gene: 1. Germline-derived CDR1 and CDR2 are MDHEN and SYDVKM. CDR3 length: 14 residues.

The chain couples TRBV6-2 or TRBV6-3 to TRBJ2-3; no clear D gene. The CDR3 contains 14 residues. Germline V gene data show CDR1 as MNHEY and CDR2 as SVGEGT. V shed 5 bases and J shed 4 bases, with 13 bases lying between them. The CDR3 DNA is TGTGCCAGCAGTAACCCAGCTGCCCCAGATACGCAGTATTTT. Protein: CASSNPAAPDTQYF.

This clonotype was recorded at least ten times. V usage is TRBV20-1 and J usage is TRBJ2-1; 7 bases line up with TRBD2. Trimming cost V 5 bases and J 0 bases; bases outside gene matches: 7. Germline CDR1 DFQATT, CDR2 SNEGSKA (reference sequence). The CDR3 runs to 15 residues. The CDR3: CSAPLADLSYNEQFF. Here the CDR3 DNA reads TGCAGTGCTCCTCTAGCGGACCTCTCCTACAATGAGCAGTTCTTC.

There are a few counts of this clonotype. J is TRBJ2-5 and V is TRBV29-1; either TRBD1 or TRBD2 may fit D (6 bases each). Germline V gives CDR1 SQVTM, CDR2 ANQGSEA. The CDR3 length is 13 residues. CDR3 sequence (DNA): TGCAGTCTCTCGGACGGAGGGGGAGAGACCCAGTACTTC. The encoded protein is CSLSDGGGETQYF.

The chain joins TRBV6-2 or TRBV6-3 to TRBJ2-3, with 8 bases matching TRBD2. The V segment lost 6 bases and the J segment 3 bases; nucleotides outside the gene matches: 14. The CDR3 extends over 17 amino acids. Germline CDR1 MNHEY, CDR2 SVGEGT. In DNA form, the CDR3 reads TGTGCCAGCAGCCCAAAGGGGGAGCGGGAGTGGACAGATACGCAGTATTTT. Its translation: CASSPKGEREWTDTQYF.

This clonotype was seen a handful of times. The genes are TRBV7-9 and TRBJ2-7; 10 nucleotides line up with TRBD2. Germline values: CDR1 SEHNR, CDR2 FQNEAQ (reference sequence). This CDR3 region has 16 residues. J gave up 0 bases and V 4 bases, and 6 bases lay outside the gene matches. This CDR3 reads CASSSTLAGASYEQYF. In DNA form, the CDR3 reads TGTGCCAGCAGCTCCACCCTAGCGGGGGCCTCCTACGAGCAGTACTTC. The whole variable domain, filled in from reference TRBV7-9 and TRBJ2-7, reads DTGVSQNPRHKITKRGQNVTFRCDPISEHNRLYWYRQTLGQGPEFLTYFQNEAQLEKSRLLSDRFSAERPKGSFSTLEIQRTEQGDSAMYLCASSSTLAGASYEQYFGPGTRLTVT.

This clonotype was counted ten times or more. The chain is built from TRBV7-3 and TRBJ2-1, with D possibly matching TRBD1 (5 bases). The germline CDR1 and CDR2 sequences are SGHTA and FQGTGA. The CDR3 extends over 12 amino acids. Trimming took 4 bases from V and 9 from J, leaving 10 bases between them. The CDR3 here is CASSYDRGEQFF. DNA for the CDR3: TGTGCCAGCAGCTACGACAGAGGTGAGCAGTTCTTC. The entire variable domain, with the rest obtained from reference TRBV7-3 and TRBJ2-1, is as follows: GAGVSQTPSNKVTEKGKYVELRCDPISGHTALYWYRQSLGQGPEFLIYFQGTGAADDSGLPNDRFFAVRPEGSVSTLKIQRTERGDSAVYLCASSYDRGEQFFGPGTRLTVL.

This clonotype occurred many times. The chain couples TRBV29-1 to TRBJ2-7; TRBD1 matches at 9 bases. Germline lookup yields CDR1 SQVTM and CDR2 ANQGSEA. CDR3 length: 12 residues. Unmatched junction bases numbered 6, after V lost 6 bases and J lost 6 bases. The CDR3 region has the DNA TGCAGCGTGCAGACAGGGGGGCGCGAGCAGTACTTC. Its protein product is CSVQTGGREQYF.

This clonotype was recorded at least ten times. The chain combines TRBV28 with TRBJ2-7, with TRBD2 identical over 10 bases. The CDR3 sequence is 14 residues long. Per germline, CDR1 MDHEN and CDR2 SYDVKM. The V gene end was trimmed by 6 bases and the J gene end by 3 bases; junction bases not matched to a gene: 5. As DNA, the CDR3 is TGTGCCAGCAGCCCAGCTAGCGGGAGCTACGAGCAGTACTTC. Translated: CASSPASGSYEQYF.

In this sample, this clonotype turned up a few times. A much larger clone lies a single base off, so this may be a read error. The rearrangement joins TRBV28 to TRBJ1-2; the D gene is possibly TRBD1 (5 bases). V gave up 8 bases and J gave up 4 bases, with 14 bases separating them. Germline V gives CDR1 MDHEN, CDR2 SYDVKM. The CDR3 spans 13 residues. The CDR3 reads CASVDIQGYGYTF. The CDR3 nucleotides read TGTGCCAGCGTAGACATCCAGGGCTATGGCTACACCTTC.